The 28 T cell receptor beta chains below all came from one sample that was sequenced in a study of control samples from healthy donors and cancer patients (dated by TCRdb to 2020 to 2021). The library was made by the immunoSEQ multiplex PCR assay. The table comes from immuneACCESS by way of TCRdb, which keeps in-frame sequences with V and J called. Part of the clones is missing from these tables; in studies checked, under half for an unresolved V gene and the rest for unknown reasons. The sample table holds about 200,000 clones, of which around 90% were seen once. Approximately 2% of the sample lies in the top ten. Sequencing was carried out using blood. These receptors were taken from a man aged 25 to 40 in good health.

This rearrangement joins TRBV27 to TRBJ2-6; a weak D match, TRBD1 (5 bases). Germline V CDR1 and CDR2: MNHEY, SMNVEV (reference sequence). The CDR3 extends over 17 amino acids. The ends were cut back, 5 bases at V and 0 bases at J, with 14 bases in the middle. In DNA, the CDR3 is TGTGCCAGCAGTCCGTACCCGGACATCTCTGGGGCCAACGTCCTGACTTTC. This translates into CASSPYPDISGANVLTF. Full variable domain (missing parts from reference TRBV27 and TRBJ2-6): EAQVTQNPRYLITVTGKKLTVTCSQNMNHEYMSWYRQDPGLGLRQIYYSMNVEVTDKGDVPEGYKVSRKEKRNFPLILESPSPNQTSLYFCASSPYPDISGANVLTFGAGSRLTVL.

The chain uses TRBV3-1 (or the pseudogene TRBV3-2) and TRBJ2-7; D gene uncertain. CDR1 is LGHDT, CDR2 YNNKEL, per germline (reference sequence). The CDR3 runs 14 residues. V lost 2 bases and J 2 bases, leaving 10 bases between the germline ends. The CDR3 is CASSQSGGAYEQYF. The CDR3 DNA is TGTGCCAGCAGCCAATCAGGCGGAGCCTACGAGCAGTACTTC.

The chain couples TRBV7-2 to TRBJ2-3, with D possibly TRBD2 on 5 matching bases. With 1 base removed from V and 0 bases from J, the gap between germline ends came to 8 bases. The CDR3 is 15 residues long. The germline V gene has CDR1 SGHTA and CDR2 FQGNSA. CDR3 in DNA: TGTGCCAGCAGCTTAGGCGGGTTAAGCACAGATACGCAGTATTTT. Translated: CASSLGGLSTDTQYF.

The rearrangement uses TRBV3-1 (or the pseudogene TRBV3-2) and TRBJ2-7; the match to TRBD2 covers 16 bases. Unmatched junction bases numbered 5, after V lost 4 bases and J lost 2 bases. Germline loops: CDR1 LGHDT, CDR2 YNNKEL (reference sequence). The CDR3 consists of 17 residues. CDR3 nucleotide sequence: TGTGCCAGCAGCCGGGGACTAGCGGGGGGGAGAACCTACGAGCAGTACTTC. Protein sequence: CASSRGLAGGRTYEQYF.

The chain employs TRBV7-6 and TRBJ1-3; 8 bases match TRBD1. The CDR3 length is 17 residues. CDR1 SGHVS and CDR2 FNYEAQ come from the germline V gene. Unmatched junction bases numbered 9, after V lost 5 bases and J lost 0 bases. The CDR3 region is CASSLRTGQSSGNTIYF. The DNA of the CDR3 is TGTGCCAGCAGCCTCCGGACAGGGCAGAGCTCTGGAAACACCATATATTTT.

V is TRBV10-1 and J is TRBJ2-2; no firm D call. V was clipped by 4 bases and J by 6 bases, with 12 bases between them. The CDR3 loop spans 14 amino acids. From germline, CDR1 is WNHNN and CDR2 SYGVQD (reference sequence). The CDR3 DNA reads as TGCGCCAGCAGTGTAATGAAAGTAGCCGGGGAGCTGTTTTTT. It encodes CASSVMKVAGELFF.

This chain's CDR3 is CASRGPELANEKLFF. Here the CDR3 DNA reads TGTGCCAGCAGGGGACCAGAGTTAGCTAATGAAAAACTGTTTTTT. The chain employs TRBV6-5 and TRBJ1-4; a weak D match, TRBD1 (5 bases). The CDR3 is 15 residues long. The V gene lost 6 bases and the J gene lost 3 bases, with 14 bases spanning the gap. Germline loops: CDR1 MNHEY, CDR2 SVGAGI.

J is TRBJ2-3 and V is TRBV10-1; TRBD2 matches at 11 bases. J gave up 4 bases and V 5 bases, and 8 bases lay outside the gene matches. The length of the CDR3 is 16 residues. The V gene's germline CDR1 is WNHNN and CDR2 SYGVQD (reference sequence). The CDR3: CASSPLSGGGADTQYF. The CDR3 coding sequence is TGCGCCAGCAGTCCCCTTAGCGGGGGGGGTGCAGATACGCAGTATTTT.

The chain has TRBV6-5 and TRBJ1-2; D is unresolved. CDR1 is MNHEY, CDR2 SVGAGI, per germline. The CDR3 length is 13 residues. The germline V and J ends were trimmed by 2 bases and 6 bases, with 10 bases remaining between them. This CDR3 is CASSYADRDGYTF. CDR3 DNA sequence: TGTGCCAGCAGTTACGCGGACCGAGATGGCTACACCTTC.

The chain couples TRBV19 to TRBJ1-1, with D perhaps TRBD1 (6 bases). The V end lost 2 bases, the J end lost 1 base, and 11 bases lay between the germline ends. The CDR3 has 15 residues. From germline, CDR1 is LNHDA and CDR2 SQIVND (reference sequence). CDR3 nucleotide sequence: TGTGCCAGTAGTATACGCGGGACAAGGAACACTGAAGCTTTCTTT. This translates into CASSIRGTRNTEAFF.

This chain links TRBV5-6 with TRBJ1-3, with 9 positions matching TRBD1. This CDR3 contains 15 residues. Germline CDR1 and CDR2: SGHDT and YYEEEE. V shed 4 bases and J 4 bases; nucleotides not matched to a gene: 6. CDR3 residues: CASSRGQGRGNTIYF. The DNA for the CDR3 is TGTGCCAGCAGCCGAGGACAGGGGAGGGGAAACACCATATATTTT. The whole variable domain, remainder taken from reference TRBV5-6 and TRBJ1-3, is DAGVTQSPTHLIKTRGQQVTLRCSPKSGHDTVSWYQQALGQGPQFIFQYYEEEERQRGNFPDRFSGHQFPNYSSELNVNALLLGDSALYLCASSRGQGRGNTIYFGEGSWLTVV.

The V gene is TRBV5-4, the J gene TRBJ2-7; no definite D call. CDR3 length: 13 residues. V shed 0 bases and J shed 0 bases, with 4 bases lying between them. The germline V gene encodes CDR1 SGHNT and CDR2 YYREEE (reference sequence). CDR3 sequence: CASSLDNSYEQYF. The CDR3 DNA is TGTGCCAGCAGCTTGGACAACTCCTACGAGCAGTACTTC.

This sequence joins TRBV5-1 and TRBJ2-7, with D tentatively TRBD1 (6 bases). The CDR3 is made up of 14 amino acids. Germline V gene lookup returns CDR1 SGHRS and CDR2 YFSETQ. V gave up 4 bases and J gave up 5 bases, with 16 bases separating them. In DNA form, the CDR3 reads TGCGCCAGCAGCCTAACAGGGTTGGAACACGAGCAGTACTTC. Encoded protein: CASSLTGLEHEQYF. The whole variable domain, remainder taken from reference TRBV5-1 and TRBJ2-7, is KAGVTQTPRYLIKTRGQQVTLSCSPISGHRSVSWYQQTPGQGLQFLFEYFSETQRNKGNFPGRFSGRQFSNSRSEMNVSTLELGDSALYLCASSLTGLEHEQYFGPGTRLTVT.

The chain links TRBV5-1 to TRBJ2-7, with D possibly being TRBD2 (6 bases). The V gene's germline CDR1 is SGHRS and CDR2 YFSETQ. The CDR3 contains 14 residues. V lost 4 bases, J lost 5 bases, and 16 bases lay in between. The CDR3 region is CASSPKLAGHEQYF. Here the CDR3 DNA reads TGCGCCAGCAGCCCCAAACTAGCTGGGCACGAGCAGTACTTC.

This clone was observed a few times. The chain is built from TRBV7-2 and TRBJ1-6; no reliable D call. Per the germline V gene, CDR1 is SGHTA and CDR2 is FQGNSA. Trimming left V 4 bases short and J 6 bases short, with 10 bases between. CDR3 size: 14 residues. Here the CDR3 reads CASSSGRSNSPLHF. The CDR3, as DNA: TGTGCCAGCAGCTCTGGACGGTCTAATTCACCCCTCCACTTT.

This clone was seen more than once but under ten times. Other DNA sequences from this sample encode an identical CDR3 as well. The chain recombines TRBV7-2 with TRBJ1-3, with D hard to call. The CDR3 is 12 amino acids. Germline V gene lookup returns CDR1 SGHTA and CDR2 FQGNSA. V lost 5 bases to trimming and J lost 4 bases, with 6 bases between them. CDR3 amino acids: CASSLTGNTIYF. The DNA for the CDR3 is TGTGCCAGCAGCCTAACAGGAAACACCATATATTTT.

The CDR3, as DNA: TGCAGTGCTAGTTGGGGGGGCACTGAAGCTTTCTTT. It yields the protein CSASWGGTEAFF. The rearrangement joins TRBV20-1 to TRBJ1-1, with D tentatively TRBD1 (5 bases). Between the trimmed V and J ends, which lost 3 bases and 4 bases, there was a span of 9 bases. Germline CDR1 and CDR2: DFQATT and SNEGSKA (reference sequence). This CDR3 has 12 amino acids.

This chain connects TRBV3-1 (or the pseudogene TRBV3-2) to TRBJ2-2; D gene unclear. The V end was cut by 7 bases, the J end by 6 bases, with 9 bases between. This CDR3 comprises 12 residues. Germline CDR1 and CDR2: LGHDT and YNNKEL (reference sequence). CDR3 region: CASKVGPGELFF. CDR3 DNA: TGTGCCAGCAAGGTTGGTCCCGGGGAGCTGTTTTTT.

This rearrangement joins TRBV9 to TRBJ1-4; D not resolved. Trimming stripped 0 bases from V and 8 bases from J, with 11 bases between. Germline CDR1 SGDLS, CDR2 YYNGEE. The length of the CDR3 is 14 residues. The CDR3 reads CASSVGGFGEKLFF. In DNA form, the CDR3 reads TGTGCCAGCAGCGTAGGAGGTTTCGGCGAAAAACTGTTTTTT.

The genes are TRBV7-9 and TRBJ1-1; D gene ambiguous. In germline, CDR1 is SEHNR, CDR2 FQNEAQ (reference sequence). Trimming stripped 0 bases from V and 5 bases from J, with 13 bases between. This CDR3 is 15 amino acids long. The CDR3 protein is CASSLAPKRGTEAFF. The DNA of the CDR3 is TGTGCCAGCAGCTTAGCCCCCAAGCGTGGGACTGAAGCTTTCTTT. Complete variable domain (other parts from reference TRBV7-9 and TRBJ1-1): DTGVSQNPRHKITKRGQNVTFRCDPISEHNRLYWYRQTLGQGPEFLTYFQNEAQLEKSRLLSDRFSAERPKGSFSTLEIQRTEQGDSAMYLCASSLAPKRGTEAFFGQGTRLTVV.

V and J are TRBV10-2 and TRBJ2-7; 10 nucleotides agree with TRBD2. Germline CDR1 is WSHSY and CDR2 is SAAADI. The CDR3 length is 15 residues. V lost 2 bases and J lost 5; bases outside the gene matches: 6. Here the CDR3 DNA reads TGCGCCAGCAGTGAGAAACTAGCGGGGAGGGACGAGCAGTACTTC. Translation: CASSEKLAGRDEQYF.

DNA of the CDR3: TGCGCCAGCAGCTTGGGTCGGGACAGGGATGGCTACACCTTC. This translates into CASSLGRDRDGYTF. The V call is TRBV5-1, the J call TRBJ1-2; 9 bases map to TRBD1. This CDR3 contains 14 residues. Trimming at V came to 0 bases and at J to 6 bases, leaving 3 bases not matched to a gene. The germline gives CDR1 SGHRS, CDR2 YFSETQ.

This chain uses TRBV4-1 with TRBJ1-2; 8 bases are shared with TRBD1. The CDR3 covers 14 residues. Germline CDR1 and CDR2: MGHRA and YSYEKL. Unmatched junction bases numbered 2, after V lost 1 base and J lost 4 bases. The CDR3 protein is CASSQADRGYGYTF. In nucleotides, the CDR3 is TGCGCCAGCAGCCAAGCAGACAGGGGCTATGGCTACACCTTC.

The genes are TRBV28 and TRBJ1-2; no clear D. Germline V gives CDR1 MDHEN, CDR2 SYDVKM. This CDR3 contains 13 residues. The V and J ends lost 6 bases and 4 bases respectively, with 12 bases between them. The CDR3 DNA is TGTGCCAGCAGCGCGACCGATGGCTATGGCTACACCTTC. Translating it yields CASSATDGYGYTF.

V and J are TRBV5-1 and TRBJ1-6; no clear D. This CDR3 has 13 residues. V was pared by 1 base and J by 5 bases, with 4 bases between. CDR1 and CDR2 from the germline V gene are SGHRS and YFSETQ. CDR3 in DNA: TGCGCCAGCAGCTTGACGGATAATTCACCCCTCCACTTT. This codes for CASSLTDNSPLHF.

V gene TRBV30 combines with J gene TRBJ1-2; no reliable D call. Trimming cost V 3 bases and J 2 bases, with 7 bases left between them. CDR3 size: 12 residues. Germline V CDR1 and CDR2: GTSNPN, SVGIG (reference sequence). The CDR3 nucleotides read TGTGCCTGGAGCAATGGGAACTATGGCTACACCTTC. As protein: CAWSNGNYGYTF.

The V call is TRBV10-3, the J call TRBJ1-6; D is unresolved. CDR3 length: 15 amino acids. V was cut by 3 bases and J by 0 bases, with 6 bases left in between. Germline V gives CDR1 ENHRY, CDR2 SYGVKD. CDR3 protein: CAISDRSSYNSPLHF. CDR3 coding DNA: TGTGCCATCAGTGACAGGAGCTCCTATAATTCACCCCTCCACTTT.

This chain uses TRBV2 with TRBJ1-1, with 8 bases lining up with TRBD1. V shed 4 bases, J shed 7 bases, and the junction held 11 bases outside the gene matches. The CDR3 is made up of 15 amino acids. Germline V gene sequence: CDR1 SNHLY, CDR2 FYNNEI. The DNA for the CDR3 is TGTGCCAGCAGTGGCGGACAGGGAAAGGGGTATGAAGCTTTCTTT. Its protein is CASSGGQGKGYEAFF.